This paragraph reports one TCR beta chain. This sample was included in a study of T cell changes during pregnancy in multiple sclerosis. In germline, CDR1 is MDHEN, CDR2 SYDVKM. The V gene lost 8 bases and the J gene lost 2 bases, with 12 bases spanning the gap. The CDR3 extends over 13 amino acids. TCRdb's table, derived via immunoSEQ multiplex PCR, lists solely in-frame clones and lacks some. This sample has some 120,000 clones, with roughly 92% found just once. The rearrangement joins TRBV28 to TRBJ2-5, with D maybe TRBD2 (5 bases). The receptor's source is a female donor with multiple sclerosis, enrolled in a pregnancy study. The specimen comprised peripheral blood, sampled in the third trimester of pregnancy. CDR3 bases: TGTGCCAGCGTTGGTGGCGGGCAAGAGACCCAGTACTTC. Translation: CASVGGGQETQYF.